This TCR beta chain came from a study of cytomegalovirus exposure and HLA in healthy donors. Study-level findings and limits: Prediction of most subjects' HLA-A and HLA-B alleles by TCR beta sequences was reportedly accurate. Among the sequence variants, a highly shared cluster was likely an artifact of sequencing. A missense DCLRE1C variant was associated with V- and J-gene trimming of TCR beta chains in a later analysis, and an independent cohort replicated the association. Most TCR sequences were seen very rarely across donors, but some public TCRs occurred in many.

The PCR employed 60 Vbeta primers together with 13 Jbeta primers. The method was immunoSEQ multiplex PCR; TCRdb's version includes in-frame clones alone and lacks a portion of them. The ten top clones account for about 2%, within a sample of under 200,000 clones. A note on this clone: Its antigen is not known.

This CDR3 contains 18 residues. With 0 bases removed from V and 7 bases from J, the gap between germline ends came to 19 bases. CDR1 and CDR2 (germline): SGHNT, YENEEA. Sequencing was done on a sample of PBMCs. The TCR originated in a man aged 30 to 39 in good health and CMV-seronegative. The genes are TRBV11-3 and TRBJ1-6; D unclear. For the CDR3, the DNA is TGTGCCAGCAGCTTAGATCAGGCCGGCGGAGGAGGGAATTCACCCCTCCACTTT. This encodes CASSLDQAGGGGNSPLHF.